This T cell receptor (beta chain) was identified during a study of blood T cell repertoires in COVID-19. Turning to the study itself: Samples representing acute and convalescent COVID-19 were sourced from the United States, Italy and Spain. Sources were T cells, B-cell-depleted T cells, or PBMCs; the material itself was cDNA or gDNA.

V lost 5 bases to trimming and J lost 6 bases; unmatched junction nucleotides: 16. Germline lookup yields CDR1 SEHNR and CDR2 FQNEAQ (reference sequence). The CDR3 contains 18 residues. Original analysis: How many nucleated cells were present was estimated from reference gene primer amplification. Measured with immunoSEQ multiplex PCR; TCRdb has only the in-frame clones, and not every one. V, J and clone size derive from that table, while D and trimming were established from the DNA sequence. The table has roughly 60,000 clones, about 82% seen once. The clonotype was recovered from a human donor in a cohort sampled during active COVID-19. The chain combines TRBV7-9 with TRBJ1-2, with 12 bases matching TRBD1. Sequenced: peripheral blood. This chain's CDR3 is CASSPKTGTGGAGNGYTF. The CDR3 nucleotides are TGTGCCAGCAGCCCCAAAACCGGGACAGGGGGCGCGGGAAATGGCTACACCTTC.